This record concerns one T cell receptor beta chain sequence. Based on its abundance in the sample, this clonotype is medium-sized (0.01 to 0.1%). Which antigen it targets is not known. No much larger clone exists at a distance of one base, and base qualities are not known. These data are taken from a study of Epstein–Barr virus B cells in breast cancer (dated by TCRdb to the early 2020s). A note on the overall study: Control T cells were expanded by a rapid expansion method using irradiated PBMC feeders, soluble OKT3 and IL-2 at 150 to 200 U/ml, and were collected roughly 9-12 days after stimulation. This single-patient case report examined whether EBV+ B cells infiltrating the tumor shape the T-cell receptor repertoire in triple-negative breast cancer.

Using RNeasy Micro or Mini kits with on-column DNase digestion, RNA was isolated from around 1e5 to 1e6 cultured T cells and then assessed on an Agilent 2100 Bioanalyzer. Library creation used 5' RACE. The SMARTer Human TCR a/b Profiling Kit was used to construct TCR libraries from RNA, capturing the full V(D)J regions of both the alpha and beta chains. Amplified libraries were purified with AMPure XP beads and validated on an Agilent 2100 Bioanalyzer with the DNA 1000 Kit. The libraries were sequenced on an Illumina MiSeq using the 600-cycle v3 reagent kit, and 2 x 300 bp paired-end reads were generated. Per the authors' processing: Reads were processed with MiXCR and VDJTools; non-productive clonotypes were removed and clonotypes were collapsed by CDR3 amino acid sequence before frequencies were recalculated. CDR3 sequences were matched against the McPAS-TCR database with a Levenshtein distance of 1 allowed, and UpSet plots were generated in R using UpSetR. The raw public data were reprocessed by TCRdb itself: fastp quality trimming at Q25, MiXCR clonotype calling, in-frame beta chains only. Each entry merges the rows of one CDR3 protein and shows their most common DNA and genes. What appears here as the V and J calls and clone size reflects TCRdb's work, not the paper's. The sample table holds approximately 1,900 distinct CDR3 sequences, of which 15% were seen once. The ten largest clones capture around 28% of the sample.

Findings and caveats that apply to the study as a whole: Since all data came from a single patient, described as a first proof of concept, generalization is limited.

Including the terminal cysteine and phenylalanine, the CDR3 comprises 17 residues. The kept DNA is CDR3 alone, 51 bases in frame from the first base. The germline V and J ends show losses of 2 bases and 3 bases respectively, and no gene match explains 12 bases of the junction. The germline V gene (reference sequence) supplies CDR1 MNHEY and CDR2 SMNVEV. What was sequenced was tumor-infiltrating lymphocytes expanded in culture. Rearrangement joined TRBV27 to TRBJ1-1; 7 of the junction bases match TRBD1. The receptor was isolated from a woman in her thirties or forties with triple-negative breast cancer. The DNA reads as follows: TGTGCCAGCAGTTTAAGCTCCGAGGGGGCCGGTTACACTGAAGCTTTCTTT. Translation gives CASSLSSEGAGYTEAFF.